A selection of T cell receptor beta chains follows, all from one sample in a study of technical replicates of blood from a few donors. The method was immunoSEQ multiplex PCR; TCRdb's version includes in-frame clones alone and lacks a portion of them. This table has approximately 97,000 clones, about 95% appearing once. Sequenced material: T cells isolated from PBMCs. Source of these receptors: a human donor in good health. The CDR3 runs from the conserved cysteine through the conserved F or W. A D gene is named only where the DNA matches it firmly. Only some rows state a clone size, as once, few, many or a class for expanded clones.

v_gene	j_gene	d_gene	abundance	CDR3aa	CDR3nt
TRBV19	TRBJ2-1	NA	NA	CASSSAGRPYNEQFF	TGTGCCAGTAGTTCAGCGGGCCGTCCCTACAATGAGCAGTTCTTC
TRBV19	TRBJ1-2	TRBD1	NA	CASSKQRNPPGTGNYGYTF	TGTGCCAGTAGTAAACAACGAAACCCCCCCGGGACAGGGAACTATGGCTACACCTTC
TRBV18	TRBJ2-7	TRBD2	NA	CASSPLAGSPKRYEQYF	TGTGCCAGCTCGCCACTAGCGGGGTCCCCTAAACGCTACGAGCAGTACTTC
TRBV7-8	TRBJ1-2	NA	once	CASSTRTVYGYTF	TGTGCCAGCAGCACCCGGACAGTCTATGGCTACACCTTC
TRBV28	TRBJ2-3	NA	NA	CASSRTASTDTQYF	TGTGCCAGCAGCAGGACAGCCAGCACAGATACGCAGTATTTT
TRBV6-1	TRBJ2-5	NA	NA	CASSEGAVLASETQYF	TGTGCCAGCAGTGAGGGTGCGGTTCTAGCTAGTGAGACCCAGTACTTC
TRBV11-2	TRBJ2-7	TRBD1	NA	CASSLVGDRFRYEQYF	TGTGCCAGCAGCTTAGTGGGGGACAGGTTCCGCTACGAGCAGTACTTC
TRBV6-4	TRBJ2-2	TRBD1	NA	CASRRDGTAPNTGELFF	TGTGCCAGCAGAAGGGATGGGACAGCTCCGAACACCGGGGAGCTGTTTTTT
TRBV10-3	TRBJ1-1	NA	NA	CAIRVQGSEAFF	TGTGCCATCAGGGTACAGGGTAGCGAAGCTTTCTTT
TRBV7-2	TRBJ1-1	NA	NA	CASSLSGGMNTEAFF	TGTGCCAGCAGCTTAAGTGGCGGCATGAACACTGAAGCTTTCTTT
TRBV15	TRBJ2-6	NA	NA	CATSRESVSGANVLTF	TGTGCCACCAGCAGAGAATCGGTCTCTGGGGCCAACGTCCTGACTTTC
TRBV6-6	TRBJ1-2	NA	NA	CASKLGFGGGYGYTF	TGTGCCAGCAAGTTAGGCTTCGGGGGGGGCTATGGCTACACCTTC
TRBV15	TRBJ2-3	TRBD1	NA	CATSRDRGFTDTQYF	TGTGCCACCAGCAGGGACAGGGGCTTCACAGATACGCAGTATTTT
TRBV5-8	TRBJ1-1	NA	NA	CASNPGGNTEAFF	TGTGCCAGCAATCCCGGGGGTAACACTGAAGCTTTCTTT
TRBV10-3	TRBJ1-1	TRBD1	NA	CAISRTGPEKNTEAFF	TGTGCCATCAGTCGGACAGGGCCCGAAAAGAACACTGAAGCTTTCTTT
TRBV18	TRBJ2-1	TRBD2	NA	CASSPVVFWRENDEQFF	TGTGCCAGCTCACCAGTGGTTTTCTGGCGGGAGAACGATGAGCAGTTCTTC